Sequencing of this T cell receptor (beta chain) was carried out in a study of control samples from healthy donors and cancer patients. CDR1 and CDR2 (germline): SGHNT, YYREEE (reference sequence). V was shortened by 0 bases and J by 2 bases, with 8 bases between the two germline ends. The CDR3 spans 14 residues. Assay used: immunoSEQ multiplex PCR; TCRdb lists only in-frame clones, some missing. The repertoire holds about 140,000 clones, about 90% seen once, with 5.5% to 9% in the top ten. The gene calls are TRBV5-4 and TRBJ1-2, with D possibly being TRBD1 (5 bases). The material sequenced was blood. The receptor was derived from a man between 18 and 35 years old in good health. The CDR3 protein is CASSLDPGNYGYTF. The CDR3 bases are TGTGCCAGCAGCTTGGACCCAGGGAACTATGGCTACACCTTC.